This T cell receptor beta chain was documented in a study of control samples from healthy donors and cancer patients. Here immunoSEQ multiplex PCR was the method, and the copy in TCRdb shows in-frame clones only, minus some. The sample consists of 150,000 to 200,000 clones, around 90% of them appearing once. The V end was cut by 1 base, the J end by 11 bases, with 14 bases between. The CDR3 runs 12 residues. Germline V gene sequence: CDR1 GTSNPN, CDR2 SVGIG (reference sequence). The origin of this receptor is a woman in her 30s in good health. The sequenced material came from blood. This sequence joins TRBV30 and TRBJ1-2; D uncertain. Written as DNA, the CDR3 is TGTGCCTGGAGTGAGCACAGAGTAAAATACACCTTC. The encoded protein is CAWSEHRVKYTF.